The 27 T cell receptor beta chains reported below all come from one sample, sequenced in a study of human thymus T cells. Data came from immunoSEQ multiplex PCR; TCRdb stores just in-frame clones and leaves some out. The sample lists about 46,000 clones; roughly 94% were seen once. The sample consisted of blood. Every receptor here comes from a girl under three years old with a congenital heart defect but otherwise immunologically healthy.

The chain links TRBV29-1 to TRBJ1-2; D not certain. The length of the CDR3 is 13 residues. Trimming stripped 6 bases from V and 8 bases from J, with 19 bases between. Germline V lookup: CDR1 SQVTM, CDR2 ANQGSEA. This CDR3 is CSVRLTALGGYTF. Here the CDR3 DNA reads TGCAGCGTCCGACTGACTGCCTTGGGGGGCTACACCTTC.

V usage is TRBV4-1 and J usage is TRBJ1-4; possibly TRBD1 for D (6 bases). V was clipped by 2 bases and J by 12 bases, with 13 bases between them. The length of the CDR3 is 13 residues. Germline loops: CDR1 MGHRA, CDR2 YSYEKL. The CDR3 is CASSQHRAYELFF. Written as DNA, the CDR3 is TGCGCCAGCAGCCAACACAGGGCGTACGAACTGTTTTTT.

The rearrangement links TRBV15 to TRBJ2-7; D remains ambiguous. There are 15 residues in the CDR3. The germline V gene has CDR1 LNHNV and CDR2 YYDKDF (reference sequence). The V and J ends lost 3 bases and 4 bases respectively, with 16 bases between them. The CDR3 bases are TGTGCCACCAGCAGTGGGATGGTCTCACCTTACGAGCAGTACTTC. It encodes CATSSGMVSPYEQYF.

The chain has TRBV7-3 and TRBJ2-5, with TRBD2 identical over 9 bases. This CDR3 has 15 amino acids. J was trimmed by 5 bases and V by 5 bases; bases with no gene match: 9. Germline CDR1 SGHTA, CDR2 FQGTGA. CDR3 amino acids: CASSPQGAGGETQYF. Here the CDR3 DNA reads TGTGCCAGCAGCCCCCAAGGGGCGGGAGGGGAGACCCAGTACTTC.

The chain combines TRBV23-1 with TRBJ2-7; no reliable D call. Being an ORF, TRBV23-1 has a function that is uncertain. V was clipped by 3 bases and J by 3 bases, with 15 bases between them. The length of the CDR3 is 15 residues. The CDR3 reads CASSQGSRTFYEQYF. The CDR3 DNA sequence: TGCGCCAGCAGTCAGGGGTCGCGGACCTTCTACGAGCAGTACTTC.

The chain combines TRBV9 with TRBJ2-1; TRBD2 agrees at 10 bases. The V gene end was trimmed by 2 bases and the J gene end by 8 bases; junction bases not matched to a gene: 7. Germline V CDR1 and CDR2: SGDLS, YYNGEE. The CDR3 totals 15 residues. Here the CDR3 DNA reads TGTGCCAGCAGCGTGTCTAGCGGGAGTGCCCATGAGCAGTTCTTC. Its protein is CASSVSSGSAHEQFF.

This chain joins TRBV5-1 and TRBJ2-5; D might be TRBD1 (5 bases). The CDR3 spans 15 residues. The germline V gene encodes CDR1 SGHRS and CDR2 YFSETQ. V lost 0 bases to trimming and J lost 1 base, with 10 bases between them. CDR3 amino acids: CASSLGARAQETQYF. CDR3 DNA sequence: TGCGCCAGCAGCTTGGGTGCCAGGGCCCAAGAGACCCAGTACTTC.

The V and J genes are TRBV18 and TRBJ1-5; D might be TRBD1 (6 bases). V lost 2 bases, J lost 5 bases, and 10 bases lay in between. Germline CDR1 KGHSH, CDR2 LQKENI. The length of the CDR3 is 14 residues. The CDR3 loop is CASSPDRKYQPQHF. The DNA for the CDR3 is TGTGCCAGCTCACCAGACAGGAAATATCAGCCCCAGCATTTT.

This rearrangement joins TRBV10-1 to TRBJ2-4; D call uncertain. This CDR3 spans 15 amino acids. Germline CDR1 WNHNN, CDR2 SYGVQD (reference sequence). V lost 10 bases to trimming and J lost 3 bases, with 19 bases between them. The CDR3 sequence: CANLERQWVKNIQYF. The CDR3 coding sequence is TGCGCCAACCTCGAGAGACAATGGGTCAAAAACATTCAGTACTTC.

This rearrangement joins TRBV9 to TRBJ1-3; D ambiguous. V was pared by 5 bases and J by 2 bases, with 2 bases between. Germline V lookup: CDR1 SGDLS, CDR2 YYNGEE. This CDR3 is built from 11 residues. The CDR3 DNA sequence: TGTGCCAGCAGTACTGGAAACACCATATATTTT. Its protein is CASSTGNTIYF.

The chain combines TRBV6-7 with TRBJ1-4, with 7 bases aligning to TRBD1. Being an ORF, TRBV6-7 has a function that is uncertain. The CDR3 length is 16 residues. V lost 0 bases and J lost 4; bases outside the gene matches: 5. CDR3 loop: CASSYSTGQRNEKLFF. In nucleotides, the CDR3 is TGTGCCAGCAGTTACTCTACGGGACAGCGTAATGAAAAACTGTTTTTT.

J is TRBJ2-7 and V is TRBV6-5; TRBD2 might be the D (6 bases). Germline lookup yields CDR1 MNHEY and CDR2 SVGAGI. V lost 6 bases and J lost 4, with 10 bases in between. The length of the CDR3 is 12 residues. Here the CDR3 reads CASRRGRYEQYF. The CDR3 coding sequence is TGTGCCAGCAGACGGGGGAGGTACGAGCAGTACTTC.

CDR3 sequence reads: CASSPPTGGNTIYF. The CDR3 DNA reads as TGTGCCAGCTCACCGCCGACAGGAGGAAACACCATATATTTT. The chain couples TRBV18 to TRBJ1-3; TRBD1 is a possible D gene (6 bases). V shed 3 bases and J shed 4 bases, with 10 bases lying between them. CDR1 and CDR2 from the germline V gene are KGHSH and LQKENI. The CDR3 consists of 14 residues.

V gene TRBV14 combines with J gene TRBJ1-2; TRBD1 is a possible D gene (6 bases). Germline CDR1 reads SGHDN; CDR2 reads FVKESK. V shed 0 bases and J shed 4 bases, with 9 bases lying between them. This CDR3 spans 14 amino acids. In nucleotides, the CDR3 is TGTGCCAGCAGCCAAGATGACAGGTTCTATGGCTACACCTTC. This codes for CASSQDDRFYGYTF.

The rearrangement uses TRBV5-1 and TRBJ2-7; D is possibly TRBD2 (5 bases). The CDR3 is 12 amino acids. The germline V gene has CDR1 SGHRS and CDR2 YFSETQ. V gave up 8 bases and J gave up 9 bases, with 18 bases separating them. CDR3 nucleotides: TGCGCCAGTTCAAGCAGAGGGTGGCGGCAGTACTTC. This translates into CASSSRGWRQYF.

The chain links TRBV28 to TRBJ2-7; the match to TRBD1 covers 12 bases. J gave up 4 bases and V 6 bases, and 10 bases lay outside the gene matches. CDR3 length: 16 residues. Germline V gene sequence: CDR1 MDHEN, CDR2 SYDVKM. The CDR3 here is CASRSPGQGAQYEQYF. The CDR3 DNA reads TGTGCCAGCAGATCTCCGGGACAGGGGGCTCAATACGAGCAGTACTTC.

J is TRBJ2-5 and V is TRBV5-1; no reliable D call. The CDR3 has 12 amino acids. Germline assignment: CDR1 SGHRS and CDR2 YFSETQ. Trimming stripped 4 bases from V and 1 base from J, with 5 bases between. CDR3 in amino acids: CASSGFQETQYF. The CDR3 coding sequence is TGCGCCAGCAGCGGATTCCAAGAGACCCAGTACTTC.

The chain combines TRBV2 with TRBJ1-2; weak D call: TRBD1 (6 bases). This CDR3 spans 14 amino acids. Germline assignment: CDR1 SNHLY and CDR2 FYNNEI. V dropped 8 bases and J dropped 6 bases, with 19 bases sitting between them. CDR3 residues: CASGSVRGGDGYTF. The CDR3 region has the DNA TGTGCCAGCGGGAGCGTCAGGGGTGGCGATGGCTACACCTTC.

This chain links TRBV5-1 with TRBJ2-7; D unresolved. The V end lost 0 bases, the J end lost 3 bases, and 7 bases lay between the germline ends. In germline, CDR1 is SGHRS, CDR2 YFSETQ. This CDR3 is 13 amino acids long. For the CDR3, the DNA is TGCGCCAGCAGCTTGGGAGACGACTACGAGCAGTACTTC. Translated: CASSLGDDYEQYF.

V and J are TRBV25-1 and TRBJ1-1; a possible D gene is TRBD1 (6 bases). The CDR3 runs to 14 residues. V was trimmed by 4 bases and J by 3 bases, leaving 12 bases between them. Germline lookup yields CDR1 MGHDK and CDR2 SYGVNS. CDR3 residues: CASSAVGGYTEAFF. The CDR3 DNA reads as TGTGCCAGCAGTGCCGTGGGGGGCTACACTGAAGCTTTCTTT.

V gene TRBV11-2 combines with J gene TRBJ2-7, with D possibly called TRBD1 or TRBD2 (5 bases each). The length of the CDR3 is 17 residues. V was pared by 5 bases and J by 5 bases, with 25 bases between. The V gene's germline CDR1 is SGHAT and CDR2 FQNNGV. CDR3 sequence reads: CASSIRIRGKGTNEQYF. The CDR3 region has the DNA TGTGCCAGCAGCATACGGATTCGGGGCAAAGGCACTAACGAGCAGTACTTC.

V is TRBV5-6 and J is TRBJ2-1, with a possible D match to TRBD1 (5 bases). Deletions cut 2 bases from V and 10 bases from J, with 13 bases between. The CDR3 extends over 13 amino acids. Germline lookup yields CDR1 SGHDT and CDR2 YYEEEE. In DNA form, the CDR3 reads TGTGCCAGCAGCTTTATGGGGCCCCGAGAGCAGTTCTTC. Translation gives CASSFMGPREQFF. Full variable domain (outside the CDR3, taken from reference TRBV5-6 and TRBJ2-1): DAGVTQSPTHLIKTRGQQVTLRCSPKSGHDTVSWYQQALGQGPQFIFQYYEEEERQRGNFPDRFSGHQFPNYSSELNVNALLLGDSALYLCASSFMGPREQFFGPGTRLTVL.

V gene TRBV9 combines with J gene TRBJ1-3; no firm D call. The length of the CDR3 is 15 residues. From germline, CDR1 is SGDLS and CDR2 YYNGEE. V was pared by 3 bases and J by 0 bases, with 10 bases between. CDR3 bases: TGTGCCAGCAGCGACCGGTCCTACTCTGGAAACACCATATATTTT. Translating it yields CASSDRSYSGNTIYF.

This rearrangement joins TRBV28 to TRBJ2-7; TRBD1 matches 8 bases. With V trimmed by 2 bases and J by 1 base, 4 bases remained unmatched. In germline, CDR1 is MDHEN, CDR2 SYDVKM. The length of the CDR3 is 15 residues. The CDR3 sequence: CASSLPGGLSYEQYF. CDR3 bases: TGTGCCAGCAGTTTACCAGGGGGCCTATCCTACGAGCAGTACTTC.

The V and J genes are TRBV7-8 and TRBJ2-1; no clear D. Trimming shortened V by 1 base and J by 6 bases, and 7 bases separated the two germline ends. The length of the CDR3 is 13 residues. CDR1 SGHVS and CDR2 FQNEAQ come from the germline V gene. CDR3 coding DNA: TGTGCCAGCAGCTTAGGCCCCCCCAATGAGCAGTTCTTC. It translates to CASSLGPPNEQFF.

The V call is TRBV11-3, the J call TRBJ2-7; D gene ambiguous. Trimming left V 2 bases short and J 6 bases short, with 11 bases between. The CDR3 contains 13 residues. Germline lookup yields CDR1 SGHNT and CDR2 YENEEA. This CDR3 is CASSLQVGGEQYF. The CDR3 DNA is TGTGCCAGCAGCTTACAGGTAGGCGGCGAGCAGTACTTC.

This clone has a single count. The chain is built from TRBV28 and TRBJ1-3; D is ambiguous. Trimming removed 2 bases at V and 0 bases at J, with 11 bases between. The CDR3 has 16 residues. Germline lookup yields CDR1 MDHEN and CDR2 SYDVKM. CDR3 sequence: CASSLEGRHSGNTIYF. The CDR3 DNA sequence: TGTGCCAGCAGTTTAGAGGGTCGGCACTCTGGAAACACCATATATTTT. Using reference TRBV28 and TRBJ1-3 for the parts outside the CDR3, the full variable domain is DVKVTQSSRYLVKRTGEKVFLECVQDMDHENMFWYRQDPGLGLRLIYFSYDVKMKEKGDIPEGYSVSREKKERFSLILESASTNQTSMYLCASSLEGRHSGNTIYFGEGSWLTVV.